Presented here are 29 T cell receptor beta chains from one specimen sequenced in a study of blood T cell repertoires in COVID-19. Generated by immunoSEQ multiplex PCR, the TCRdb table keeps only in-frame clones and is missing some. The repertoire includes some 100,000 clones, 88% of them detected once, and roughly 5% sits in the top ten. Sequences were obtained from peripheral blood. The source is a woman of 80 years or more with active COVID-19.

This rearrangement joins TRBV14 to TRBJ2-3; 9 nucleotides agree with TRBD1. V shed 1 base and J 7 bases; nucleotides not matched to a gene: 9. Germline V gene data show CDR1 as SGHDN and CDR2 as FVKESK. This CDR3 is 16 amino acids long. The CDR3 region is CASSQGPGQGMNTQYF. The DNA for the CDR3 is TGTGCCAGCAGCCAAGGGCCGGGACAGGGCATGAATACGCAGTATTTT. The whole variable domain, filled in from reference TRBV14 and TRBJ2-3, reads EAGVTQFPSHSVIEKGQTVTLRCDPISGHDNLYWYRRVMGKEIKFLLHFVKESKQDESGMPNNRFLAERTGGTYSTLKVQPAELEDSGVYFCASSQGPGQGMNTQYFGPGTRLTVL.

The CDR3 region is CAISERQVTMGGYTF. CDR3 DNA: TGTGCCATCAGTGAAAGACAGGTTACGATGGGTGGCTACACCTTC. This rearrangement joins TRBV10-3 to TRBJ1-2, with TRBD1 as a possible D gene (6 bases). CDR1 and CDR2 from the germline V gene are ENHRY and SYGVKD. The CDR3 sequence is 15 residues long. Trimming removed 3 bases at V and 7 bases at J, with 18 bases between.

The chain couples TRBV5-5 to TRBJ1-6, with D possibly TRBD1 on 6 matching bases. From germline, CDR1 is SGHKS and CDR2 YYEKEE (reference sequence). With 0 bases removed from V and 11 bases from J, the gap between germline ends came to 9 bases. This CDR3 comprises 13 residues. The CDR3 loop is CASSLEGDPPLHF. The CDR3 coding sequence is TGTGCCAGCAGCTTGGAGGGGGATCCACCCCTCCACTTT.

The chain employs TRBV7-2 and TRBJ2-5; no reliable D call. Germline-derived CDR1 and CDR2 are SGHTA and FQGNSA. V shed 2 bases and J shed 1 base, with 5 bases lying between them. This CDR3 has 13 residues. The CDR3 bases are TGTGCCAGCAGCTTACTAGGCCAAGAGACCCAGTACTTC. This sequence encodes CASSLLGQETQYF.

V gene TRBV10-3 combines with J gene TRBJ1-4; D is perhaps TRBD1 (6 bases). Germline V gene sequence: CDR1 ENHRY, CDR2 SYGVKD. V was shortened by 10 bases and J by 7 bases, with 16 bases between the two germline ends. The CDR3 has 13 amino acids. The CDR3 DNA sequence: TGTGCCACGCAGTGGGGGCGTTCTGAAAAACTGTTTTTT. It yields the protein CATQWGRSEKLFF.

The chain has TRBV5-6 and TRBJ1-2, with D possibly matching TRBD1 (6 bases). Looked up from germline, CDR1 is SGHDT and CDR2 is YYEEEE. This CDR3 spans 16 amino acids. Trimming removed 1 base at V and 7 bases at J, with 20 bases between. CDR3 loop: CASSLNPAGLQGGYTF. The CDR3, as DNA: TGTGCCAGCAGCTTGAATCCGGCAGGCTTACAGGGTGGCTACACCTTC.

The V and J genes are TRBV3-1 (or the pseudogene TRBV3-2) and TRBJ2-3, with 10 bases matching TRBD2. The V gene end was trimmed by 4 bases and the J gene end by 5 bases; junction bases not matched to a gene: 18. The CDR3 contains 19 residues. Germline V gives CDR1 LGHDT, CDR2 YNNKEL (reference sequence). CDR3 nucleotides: TGTGCCAGCAGCCCGGAGGAGGGGGAGAAGCGGGAGGGAAGAGATACGCAGTATTTT. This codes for CASSPEEGEKREGRDTQYF.

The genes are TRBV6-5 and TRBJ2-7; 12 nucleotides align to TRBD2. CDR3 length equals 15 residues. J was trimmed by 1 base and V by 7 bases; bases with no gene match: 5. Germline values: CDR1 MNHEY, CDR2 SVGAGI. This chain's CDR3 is CASMRTSGTSYEQYF. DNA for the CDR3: TGTGCCAGCATGCGGACTAGCGGGACATCCTACGAGCAGTACTTC.

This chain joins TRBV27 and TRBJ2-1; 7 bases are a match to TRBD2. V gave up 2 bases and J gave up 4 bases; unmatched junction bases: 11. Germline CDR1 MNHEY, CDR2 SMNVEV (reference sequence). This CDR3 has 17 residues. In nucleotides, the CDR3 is TGTGCCAGCAGTTTACGGGGGACTATCGTCGTTTACAATGAGCAGTTCTTC. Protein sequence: CASSLRGTIVVYNEQFF.

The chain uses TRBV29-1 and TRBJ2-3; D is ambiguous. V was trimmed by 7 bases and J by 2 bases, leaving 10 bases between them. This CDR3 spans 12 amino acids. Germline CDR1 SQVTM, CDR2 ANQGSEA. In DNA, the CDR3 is TGCAGCGCCCAAAAAGCCACAGATACGCAGTATTTT. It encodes CSAQKATDTQYF.

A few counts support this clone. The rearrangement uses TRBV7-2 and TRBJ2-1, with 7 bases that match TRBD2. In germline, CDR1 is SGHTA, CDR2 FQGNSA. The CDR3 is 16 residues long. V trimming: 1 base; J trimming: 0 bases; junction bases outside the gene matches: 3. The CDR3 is CASSLDGGSSYNEQFF. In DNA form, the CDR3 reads TGTGCCAGCAGCTTAGACGGGGGGAGCTCCTACAATGAGCAGTTCTTC.

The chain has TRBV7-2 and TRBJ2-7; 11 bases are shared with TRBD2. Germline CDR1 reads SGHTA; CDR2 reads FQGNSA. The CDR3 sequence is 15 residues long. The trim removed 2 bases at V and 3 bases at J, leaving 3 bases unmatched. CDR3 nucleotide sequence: TGTGCCAGCAGCTTATATCTAGCGGGAGGCTACGAGCAGTACTTC. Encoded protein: CASSLYLAGGYEQYF.

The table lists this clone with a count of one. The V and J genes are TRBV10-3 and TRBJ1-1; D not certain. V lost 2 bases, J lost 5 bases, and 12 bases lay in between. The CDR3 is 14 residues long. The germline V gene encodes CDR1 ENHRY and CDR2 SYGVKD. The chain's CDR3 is CAISEPTRRTEAFF. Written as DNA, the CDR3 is TGTGCCATCAGTGAGCCCACCAGGAGGACTGAAGCTTTCTTT.

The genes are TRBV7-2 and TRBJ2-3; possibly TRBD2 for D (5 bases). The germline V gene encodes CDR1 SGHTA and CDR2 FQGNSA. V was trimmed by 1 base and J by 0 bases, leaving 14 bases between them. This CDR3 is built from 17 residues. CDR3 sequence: CASSLVRGGISTDTQYF. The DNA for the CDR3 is TGTGCCAGCAGCTTAGTCCGGGGTGGGATTAGCACAGATACGCAGTATTTT.

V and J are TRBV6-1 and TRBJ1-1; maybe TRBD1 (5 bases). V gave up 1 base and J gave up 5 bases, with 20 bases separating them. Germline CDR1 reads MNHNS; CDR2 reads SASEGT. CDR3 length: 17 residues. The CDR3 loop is CASSEDWSGTLGTEAFF. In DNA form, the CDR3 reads TGTGCCAGCAGTGAAGACTGGTCAGGGACTCTTGGGACTGAAGCTTTCTTT.

DNA of the CDR3: TGTGCCAGCAGCCAAGACGACAGGGGCCACACTGAAGCTTTCTTT. As protein: CASSQDDRGHTEAFF. The V gene is TRBV4-2, the J gene TRBJ1-1; TRBD1 matches 8 bases. CDR1 LGHNA and CDR2 YNFKEQ come from the germline V gene. The CDR3 has 15 amino acids. The trim removed 0 bases at V and 3 bases at J, leaving 3 bases unmatched.

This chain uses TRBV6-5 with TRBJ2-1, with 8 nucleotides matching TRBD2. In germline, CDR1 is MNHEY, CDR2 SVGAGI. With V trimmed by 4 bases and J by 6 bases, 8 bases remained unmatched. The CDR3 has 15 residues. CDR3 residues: CASSSAGVGSNEQFF. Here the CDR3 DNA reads TGTGCCAGCAGTTCAGCGGGAGTGGGGAGCAATGAGCAGTTCTTC.

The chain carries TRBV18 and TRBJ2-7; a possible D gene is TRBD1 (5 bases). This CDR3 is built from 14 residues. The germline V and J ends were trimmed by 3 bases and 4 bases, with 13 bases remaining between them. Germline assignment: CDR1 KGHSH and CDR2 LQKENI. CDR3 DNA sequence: TGTGCCAGCTCACCGGGGCCGTCTAAGTACGAGCAGTACTTC. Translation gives CASSPGPSKYEQYF.

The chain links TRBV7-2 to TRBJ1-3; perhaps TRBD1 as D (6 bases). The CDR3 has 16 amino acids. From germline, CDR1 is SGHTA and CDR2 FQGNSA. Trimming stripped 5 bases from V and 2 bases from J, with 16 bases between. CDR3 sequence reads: CASSPQGFLTGNTIYF. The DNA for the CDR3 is TGTGCCAGCAGCCCTCAGGGGTTTTTGACTGGAAACACCATATATTTT.

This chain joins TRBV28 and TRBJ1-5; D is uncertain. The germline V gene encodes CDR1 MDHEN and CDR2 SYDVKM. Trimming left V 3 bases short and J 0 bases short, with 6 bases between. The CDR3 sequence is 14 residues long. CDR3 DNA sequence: TGTGCCAGCAGTTTTCAGATTAGCAATCAGCCCCAGCATTTT. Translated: CASSFQISNQPQHF.

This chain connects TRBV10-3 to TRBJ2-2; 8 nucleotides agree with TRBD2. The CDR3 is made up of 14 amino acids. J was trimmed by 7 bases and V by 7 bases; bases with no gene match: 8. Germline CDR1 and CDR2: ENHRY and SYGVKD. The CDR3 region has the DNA TGTGCCATCAAAGAACTAGCGGCAGTCGGGGAGCTGTTTTTT. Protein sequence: CAIKELAAVGELFF.

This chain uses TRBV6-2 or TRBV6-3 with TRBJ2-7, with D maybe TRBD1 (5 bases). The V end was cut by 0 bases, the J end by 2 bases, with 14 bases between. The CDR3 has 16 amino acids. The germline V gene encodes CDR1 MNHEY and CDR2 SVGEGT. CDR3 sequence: CASSYSGQGIAYEQYF. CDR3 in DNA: TGTGCCAGCAGTTACTCGGGGCAGGGAATAGCCTACGAGCAGTACTTC.

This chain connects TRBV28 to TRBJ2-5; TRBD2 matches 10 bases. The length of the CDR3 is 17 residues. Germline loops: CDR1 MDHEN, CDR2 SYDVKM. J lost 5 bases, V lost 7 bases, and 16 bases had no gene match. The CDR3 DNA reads TGTGCCAGCAAAAAAACAAGCCCGGGACTAGCGACGGAGACCCAGTACTTC. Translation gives CASKKTSPGLATETQYF.

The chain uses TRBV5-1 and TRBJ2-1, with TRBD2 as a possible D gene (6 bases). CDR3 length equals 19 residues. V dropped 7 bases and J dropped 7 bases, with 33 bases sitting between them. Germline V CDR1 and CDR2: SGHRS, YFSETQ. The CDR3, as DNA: TGCGCCAGCTCTAGGGCTGTGACTAGTTCGGTGGTAGGACTTAATGAGCAGTTCTTC. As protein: CASSRAVTSSVVGLNEQFF.

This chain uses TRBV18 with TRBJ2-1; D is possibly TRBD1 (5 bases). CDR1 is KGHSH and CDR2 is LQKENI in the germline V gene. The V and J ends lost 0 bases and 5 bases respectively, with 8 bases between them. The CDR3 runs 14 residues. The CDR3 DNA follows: TGTGCCAGCTCACCACCGACAGTCCACAATGAGCAGTTCTTC. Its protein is CASSPPTVHNEQFF.

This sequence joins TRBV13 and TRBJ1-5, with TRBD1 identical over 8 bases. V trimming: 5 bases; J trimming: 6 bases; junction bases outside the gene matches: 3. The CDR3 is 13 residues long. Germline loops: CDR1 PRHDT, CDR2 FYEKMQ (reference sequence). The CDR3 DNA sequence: TGTGCCAGCAGCACAGGGGGAGGTCAGCCCCAGCATTTT. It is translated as CASSTGGGQPQHF.

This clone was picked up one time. CDR3 in amino acids: CASSEEGGETQYF. The CDR3 DNA reads TGTGCCAGCAGTGAGGAGGGCGGGGAGACCCAGTACTTC. The genes are TRBV6-1 and TRBJ2-5; D might be TRBD2 (6 bases). V was pared by 3 bases and J by 5 bases, with 10 bases between. The CDR3 spans 13 residues. Germline-derived CDR1 and CDR2 are MNHNS and SASEGT.

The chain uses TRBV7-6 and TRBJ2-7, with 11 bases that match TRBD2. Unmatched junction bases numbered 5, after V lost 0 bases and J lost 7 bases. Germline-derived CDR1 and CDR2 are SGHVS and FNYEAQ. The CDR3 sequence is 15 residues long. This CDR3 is CASSLAVAGGSEQYF. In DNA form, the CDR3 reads TGTGCCAGCAGCTTAGCGGTAGCGGGAGGGAGTGAGCAGTACTTC.

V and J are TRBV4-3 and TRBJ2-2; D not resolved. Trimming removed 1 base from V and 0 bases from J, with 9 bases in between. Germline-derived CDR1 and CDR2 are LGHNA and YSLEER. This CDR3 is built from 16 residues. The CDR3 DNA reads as TGCGCCAGCAGCCAAGTGCAGTTCGCGAACACCGGGGAGCTGTTTTTT. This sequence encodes CASSQVQFANTGELFF.